The subject of this entry is one T cell receptor (beta chain). Its ends do not fully match the called genes, so a read error is possible. The sample belongs to a study of tumor-infiltrating lymphocytes in primary liver carcinoma. The study extracted blood RNA from unsorted whole blood and also extracted germline DNA. Researchers generated TCR beta cDNA from roughly 520 ng of total RNA, relying on a constant-region primer. Nested multiplex PCR, run for three rounds with slightly modified ARM-PCR, yielded TCR beta libraries. The two initial PCR rounds, approximately 10 cycles each, used TRBV1-TRBV30 forward and C-beta reverse primers. Using its own MiXCR run on the multiplex PCR reads, TCRdb lists one record per CDR3 protein. This sample carries about 210,000 distinct CDR3 sequences, less than 70% of them seen once, and the ten largest clones take approximately 6.5%. From germline, CDR1 is SGHAT and CDR2 FQNNGV. The CDR3 is 14 residues long.

V usage is TRBV11-2 and J usage is TRBJ2-3; D is undetermined. The source material was peripheral blood. The TCR comes from a woman aged 55 to 70 with primary liver carcinoma and hepatitis B virus infection. CDR3 nucleotides: TGTGCCAGCAGCGGCCGCTTTTCCACAGATACGAAGTACTTT. Translating it yields CASSGRFSTDTKYF.